This T cell receptor (beta chain) appears in the sequencing data of a study of T cells in Graves' hyperthyroidism and ophthalmopathy. Study results and limitations: The blood repertoire included most of the expanded thyroid clonotypes above 0.001.

The CDR3 sequence is 16 residues long. After removal of 6 bases from V and 6 bases from J, the junction contained 8 bases not matched to a gene. Germline CDR1 is SEHNR and CDR2 is FQNEAQ (reference sequence). About this clonotype itself: Its specificity is unknown.

It was considered stable Graves' hyperthyroidism when ophthalmopathy did not progress within 18 months. Clinical symptoms, serum thyroxine, TRAb, thyroid ultrasound and orbital computed tomography established diagnosis. Over 9 ml of fresh peripheral blood supplied the PBMCs. RNA transcripts provided the source from which TCR beta CDR3 regions were amplified. TCR CDR3 underwent first-round RT-PCR with the HTBI primer set. TCRdb reanalysed the multiplex PCR reads using MiXCR and keeps one entry per CDR3 protein. The table records around 97,000 distinct CDR3 sequences, 45% to 50% of them present only once.

The sequencing input was blood. This clonotype was obtained from a man aged 40-49 years with Graves' hyperthyroidism. This rearrangement joins TRBV7-9 to TRBJ2-6; 10 nucleotides match TRBD1. CDR3 nucleotide sequence: TGTGCCAGCAGACCATGGGACAGGGGTACGGCCAACGTCCTGACTTTC. Its translation is CASRPWDRGTANVLTF. Complete variable domain (other parts from reference TRBV7-9 and TRBJ2-6): DTGVSQNPRHKITKRGQNVTFRCDPISEHNRLYWYRQTLGQGPEFLTYFQNEAQLEKSRLLSDRFSAERPKGSFSTLEIQRTEQGDSAMYLCASRPWDRGTANVLTFGAGSRLTVL.